A single sample is the source of the 30 T cell receptor beta chains below, sequenced in a study of CD8 T cells in ankylosing spondylitis. Study-wide results and limits: What seemed typical of ankylosing spondylitis blood was a TCR beta motif built from roughly eight highly homologous variants.

Via MiXCR, TCRdb re-called the 5' RACE reads, giving one row per CDR3 protein. The sample contains fewer than 550,000 distinct CDR3 sequences, about 5.2% of which appear only once. These receptors are not linked to any known antigen. Source material: blood, either unsorted or a sorted T cell fraction (not recorded which). The receptors shown here come from a male donor with ankylosing spondylitis.

Points on this clonotype: A much bigger clone sits one base away, suggesting this may be a read error. CDR3 coding DNA: TGCAATGCTGCCGGGACTCACTCCTACGAGCAGTACTTC. Its protein product is CNAAGTHSYEQYF. This chain connects TRBV20-1 to TRBJ2-7; possibly TRBD2 for D (6 bases). Germline lookup yields CDR1 DFQATT and CDR2 SNEGSKA (reference sequence). CDR3 length: 13 residues.

This clonotype was recorded a few times. The chain links TRBV18 to TRBJ2-7, with D unresolved. The CDR3 runs 13 residues. The germline V and J ends were trimmed by 3 bases and 6 bases, with 12 bases remaining between them. Germline loops: CDR1 KGHSH, CDR2 LQKENI. CDR3 nucleotide sequence: TGTGCCAGCTCACCGAACTCGCACTCCGAGCAGTACTTC. Translating it yields CASSPNSHSEQYF. The full variable domain, rest sourced from reference TRBV18 and TRBJ2-7, is NAGVMQNPRHLVRRRGQEARLRCSPMKGHSHVYWYRQLPEEGLKFMVYLQKENIIDESGMPKERFSAEFPKEGPSILRIQQVVRGDSAAYFCASSPNSHSEQYFGPGTRLTVT.

This clonotype has ten or more counts. The rearrangement joins TRBV12-3 or TRBV12-4 to TRBJ2-3, with 13 positions matching TRBD2. The ends lost 6 bases at V and 4 bases at J; junction bases unmatched: 7. The CDR3 loop spans 16 amino acids. The CDR3 sequence: CASSPGTSGDPDTQYF. CDR3 DNA sequence: TGTGCCAGCAGCCCCGGGACTAGCGGGGATCCAGATACGCAGTATTTT.

This clonotype was picked up many times. This sequence joins TRBV29-1 and TRBJ1-5, with D unresolved. CDR3 length: 15 residues. In germline, CDR1 is SQVTM, CDR2 ANQGSEA. V gave up 4 bases and J gave up 8 bases, with 21 bases separating them. CDR3 in DNA: TGCAGCGTTGGAATTGGTCTCGGCCCAAAGGAGCCCCAGCATTTT. Its translation is CSVGIGLGPKEPQHF.

In this sample, this clonotype turned up many times. J is TRBJ1-6 and V is TRBV20-1, with D possibly being TRBD1 (5 bases). CDR1 is DFQATT, CDR2 SNEGSKA, per germline (reference sequence). CDR3 length equals 14 residues. The V end was cut by 7 bases, the J end by 3 bases, with 13 bases between. The CDR3 coding sequence is TGCAGTGTCGCCCTAGACAGCTATAATTCACCCCTCCACTTT. The encoded protein is CSVALDSYNSPLHF.

This clonotype was recorded at least ten times. The chain couples TRBV3-1 to TRBJ1-6, with a tentative D call TRBD1 (5 bases). The germline CDR1 and CDR2 sequences are LGHDT and YNNKEL (reference sequence). The CDR3 is 13 residues long. V shed 4 bases and J shed 7 bases, with 8 bases lying between them. CDR3 sequence: CASSPGPNSPLHF. CDR3 DNA: TGTGCCAGCAGCCCGGGGCCCAATTCACCCCTCCACTTT. Supplemented by reference TRBV3-1 and TRBJ1-6, the full variable domain reads DTAVSQTPKYLVTQMGNDKSIKCEQNLGHDTMYWYKQDSKKFLKIMFSYNNKELIINETVPNRFSPKSPDKAHLNLHINSLELGDSAVYFCASSPGPNSPLHFGNGTRLTVT.

This clonotype was recorded many times. The genes are TRBV4-3 and TRBJ1-6; D is unclear. The CDR3 contains 15 residues. The germline V and J ends were trimmed by 0 bases and 5 bases, with 8 bases remaining between them. From germline, CDR1 is LGHNA and CDR2 YSLEER. CDR3 bases: TGCGCCAGCAGCCAAGATTTCCTCGATAATTCACCCCTCCACTTT. Translated, it gives CASSQDFLDNSPLHF.

The J gene is TRBJ1-4, the V gene TRBV18; D not certain. This CDR3 region has 17 residues. Germline-derived CDR1 and CDR2 are KGHSH and LQKENI. The germline V and J ends were trimmed by 2 bases and 0 bases, with 13 bases remaining between them. CDR3 in amino acids: CASSPNLPRATNEKLFF. In nucleotides, the CDR3 is TGTGCCAGCTCACCAAATCTGCCTCGTGCAACTAATGAAAAACTGTTTTTT.

This clonotype came up many times. This rearrangement joins TRBV7-6 to TRBJ2-2; D gene unclear. This CDR3 is built from 16 residues. V lost 1 base and J lost 7, with 16 bases in between. From germline, CDR1 is SGHVS and CDR2 FNYEAQ. CDR3 nucleotides: TGTGCCAGCAGCTTAGGGGTCAGGAGTACCGGCGGGGAGCTGTTTTTT. Translating it yields CASSLGVRSTGGELFF.

This clonotype was observed at least ten times. The rearrangement uses TRBV27 and TRBJ1-2; D perhaps matches TRBD1 (5 bases). The CDR3 contains 14 residues. CDR1 MNHEY and CDR2 SMNVEV come from the germline V gene (reference sequence). V lost 3 bases to trimming and J lost 2 bases, with 10 bases between them. The CDR3: CASSFGEGNYGYTF. CDR3 sequence (DNA): TGTGCCAGCAGTTTCGGCGAGGGGAACTATGGCTACACCTTC.

Ten or more counts support this clonotype. The chain is built from TRBV6-2 or TRBV6-3 and TRBJ1-5; D unresolved. This CDR3 contains 15 residues. Germline V gene data show CDR1 as MNHEY and CDR2 as SVGEGT. Trimming removed 7 bases at V and 1 base at J, with 14 bases between. The CDR3 coding sequence is TGTGCCAGCAATACTAGAGCCAGAAGCAATCAGCCCCAGCATTTT. It translates to CASNTRARSNQPQHF.

CDR3 region: CASSPPARGETQYF. The CDR3 DNA follows: TGTGCCAGCTCACCACCGGCCAGGGGAGAGACCCAGTACTTC. The chain carries TRBV18 and TRBJ2-5, with D perhaps TRBD1 (6 bases). Germline CDR1 is KGHSH and CDR2 is LQKENI. The CDR3 runs 14 residues. Trimming shortened V by 0 bases and J by 4 bases, and 9 bases separated the two germline ends.

This clonotype was detected many times. The genes are TRBV29-1 and TRBJ2-2, with 7 bases that match TRBD1. Germline values: CDR1 SQVTM, CDR2 ANQGSEA. V lost 4 bases and J lost 0; bases outside the gene matches: 5. The CDR3 sequence is 15 residues long. CDR3 protein: CSVGKQGPNTGELFF. The CDR3, as DNA: TGCAGCGTTGGGAAACAGGGGCCGAACACCGGGGAGCTGTTTTTT.

This clonotype was detected ten times or more. The V gene is TRBV7-2, the J gene TRBJ1-2, with D unresolved. Germline CDR1 reads SGHTA; CDR2 reads FQGNSA. This CDR3 region has 14 residues. V was shortened by 5 bases and J by 7 bases, with 17 bases between the two germline ends. The CDR3 DNA reads TGTGCCAGCAGCCCATCCCCTAGGTTCGGTGGCTACACCTTC. Residues: CASSPSPRFGGYTF.

This clonotype has only a few counts. V gene TRBV11-2 combines with J gene TRBJ2-3; D is unclear. Looked up from germline, CDR1 is SGHAT and CDR2 is FQNNGV. The length of the CDR3 is 14 residues. The germline V and J ends were trimmed by 0 bases and 2 bases, with 6 bases remaining between them. The CDR3 DNA reads as TGTGCCAGCAGCTTAGACCTCTACACAGATACGCAGTATTTT. Translated: CASSLDLYTDTQYF.

This chain connects TRBV7-2 to TRBJ2-2, with no clear D. Trimming left V 5 bases short and J 3 bases short, with 10 bases between. This CDR3 is built from 14 residues. CDR1 and CDR2 (germline): SGHTA, FQGNSA. The CDR3 protein is CASSANRDTGELFF. CDR3 sequence (DNA): TGTGCCAGCAGCGCAAACAGAGACACCGGGGAGCTGTTTTTT.

The sample holds many counts of this clonotype. The rearrangement joins TRBV12-3 or TRBV12-4 to TRBJ1-5; the match to TRBD1 covers 9 bases. This CDR3 has 17 amino acids. The V gene end was trimmed by 3 bases and the J gene end by 6 bases; junction bases not matched to a gene: 12. In nucleotides, the CDR3 is TGTGCCAGCAGTTTTTTGGGGGACAGGGAAGGAGGTCAGCCCCAGCATTTT. Translation: CASSFLGDREGGQPQHF.

For this clonotype: Being one base from a much bigger clone, this may be a read error. The chain links TRBV7-2 to TRBJ2-3, with 12 bases fitting TRBD2. The CDR3 covers 16 residues. Germline-derived CDR1 and CDR2 are SGHTA and FQGNSA. CDR3 loop: CASVEGVLAGGPDWSF. The CDR3 nucleotides are TGTGCCAGCGTCGAAGGGGTTCTAGCGGGAGGGCCTGATTGGTCTTTT.

The chain employs TRBV6-1 and TRBJ1-3; D is unresolved. CDR3 length: 16 amino acids. Trimming pared 6 bases from V and 0 bases from J, leaving 15 bases between. Germline values: CDR1 MNHNS, CDR2 SASEGT. DNA for the CDR3: TGTGCCAGCAGCCGGGCGGACGCTAACTCTGGAAACACCATATATTTT. Its translation is CASSRADANSGNTIYF.

The gene calls are TRBV3-1 and TRBJ2-7; D tentatively reads TRBD1 or TRBD2 (5 bases each). The CDR3 runs 15 residues. Per germline, CDR1 LGHDT and CDR2 YNNKEL (reference sequence). V shed 3 bases and J shed 2 bases, with 14 bases lying between them. The CDR3 sequence is CASSHPRDATYEQYF. The CDR3 region has the DNA TGTGCCAGCAGCCACCCCCGGGACGCAACCTACGAGCAGTACTTC.

Ten or more counts support this clonotype. This rearrangement joins TRBV5-6 to TRBJ2-1; the D gene is possibly TRBD2 (6 bases). CDR3 length: 14 residues. CDR1 is SGHDT, CDR2 YYEEEE, per germline. Between the trimmed V and J ends, which lost 3 bases and 10 bases, there was a span of 17 bases. In nucleotides, the CDR3 is TGTGCCAGCAGCTACGGGGGACCCCGTTTAGAGCAGTTCTTC. This translates into CASSYGGPRLEQFF.

The table lists this clonotype with many counts. The rearrangement links TRBV11-3 to TRBJ2-1; 10 nucleotides agree with TRBD2. Germline V CDR1 and CDR2: SGHNT, YENEEA. CDR3 size: 19 residues. The J segment lost 7 bases and the V segment lost 5 bases, leaving 20 bases of the junction unmatched. Here the CDR3 DNA reads TGTGCCAGCAGCCCATTCCCTTGGACTAGCGGAATTGGGATGAATGAGCAGTTCTTC. Translating gives CASSPFPWTSGIGMNEQFF.

J is TRBJ2-2 and V is TRBV5-1; D ambiguous. The CDR3 is 17 residues long. Germline CDR1 and CDR2: SGHRS and YFSETQ. V dropped 1 base and J dropped 1 base, with 14 bases sitting between them. CDR3 protein: CASSLRIDRRNTGELFF. CDR3 nucleotide sequence: TGCGCCAGCAGCTTGAGGATTGACCGGAGGAACACCGGGGAGCTGTTTTTT.

This clonotype was observed at least ten times. The genes are TRBV5-1 and TRBJ2-1, with D possibly called TRBD1 or TRBD2 (5 bases each). Germline V lookup: CDR1 SGHRS, CDR2 YFSETQ. Trimming removed 1 base at V and 0 bases at J, with 8 bases between. The CDR3 runs to 15 residues. CDR3 sequence: CASSLLGVSYNEQFF. In DNA, the CDR3 is TGCGCCAGCAGCTTGCTGGGGGTCTCCTACAATGAGCAGTTCTTC. The entire variable domain, with the rest obtained from reference TRBV5-1 and TRBJ2-1, is as follows: KAGVTQTPRYLIKTRGQQVTLSCSPISGHRSVSWYQQTPGQGLQFLFEYFSETQRNKGNFPGRFSGRQFSNSRSEMNVSTLELGDSALYLCASSLLGVSYNEQFFGPGTRLTVL.

This clonotype was counted ten times or more. This sequence joins TRBV29-1 and TRBJ2-7, with D possibly matching TRBD1 (7 bases). The CDR3 consists of 13 residues. V lost 6 bases and J 0 bases, leaving 12 bases between the germline ends. The germline gives CDR1 SQVTM, CDR2 ANQGSEA. CDR3 in amino acids: CSVRQGGSYEQYF. CDR3 coding DNA: TGCAGCGTGAGACAGGGAGGCTCCTACGAGCAGTACTTC.

This clonotype was observed at least ten times. The chain links TRBV12-3 or TRBV12-4 to TRBJ1-1; D is uncertain. The CDR3 runs 13 residues. Trimming took off 6 bases at V and 6 bases at J, with 14 bases between the two ends. The CDR3, as DNA: TGTGCCAGCAGATTCTCGGGAAACTCTGAAGCTTTCTTT. Translating gives CASRFSGNSEAFF.

In this sample, this clonotype turned up a few times. V is TRBV20-1 and J is TRBJ2-3; D is unclear. This CDR3 spans 13 amino acids. From germline, CDR1 is DFQATT and CDR2 SNEGSKA (reference sequence). V was trimmed by 2 bases and J by 6 bases, leaving 12 bases between them. CDR3 DNA sequence: TGCAGTGCTAGACGCGGACCCACTGATACGCAGTATTTT. Translation: CSARRGPTDTQYF.

This clonotype was detected ten times or more. The chain joins TRBV21-1 to TRBJ2-4. TRBV21-1 is shown as a pseudogene. CDR3 length: 17 amino acids. CDR3 nucleotide sequence: TGTGCCAGCAGCAAATTGTATCGGGGGATAGCCAAAAACATTCAGTACTTC. It yields the protein CASSKLYRGIAKNIQYF.

This clonotype was observed at least ten times. The chain carries TRBV20-1 and TRBJ1-2; TRBD1 aligns across 9 bases. Germline lookup yields CDR1 DFQATT and CDR2 SNEGSKA (reference sequence). The CDR3 contains 11 residues. Unmatched junction bases numbered 5, after V lost 7 bases and J lost 8 bases. The CDR3 region has the DNA TGCAGTGTACGACAGGGGGGAGGCTACACCTTC. Its protein product is CSVRQGGGYTF.

This clonotype has a single count. This chain joins TRBV7-9 and TRBJ2-2; 10 bases align to TRBD1. V dropped 3 bases and J dropped 7; count of bases not matched to a gene: 5. This CDR3 is 15 amino acids long. The germline gives CDR1 SEHNR, CDR2 FQNEAQ (reference sequence). Here the CDR3 reads CASSFDRGPSGELFF. The CDR3 region has the DNA TGTGCCAGCAGCTTCGACAGGGGGCCTAGCGGGGAGCTGTTTTTT.